Following are 21 T cell receptor beta chains from one sample sequenced in a study of cytomegalovirus exposure and HLA in healthy donors. The repertoire was sequenced with immunoSEQ multiplex PCR; TCRdb's copy has only in-frame clones and lacks some. The table records about 180,000 clones, roughly 85% of them present only once. Input material: PBMCs. These receptors originate from a young man in good health and CMV-seropositive.

V gene TRBV5-4 combines with J gene TRBJ2-5; weak D call: TRBD1 (6 bases). CDR3 size: 14 residues. The germline CDR1 and CDR2 sequences are SGHNT and YYREEE (reference sequence). Deletions cut 4 bases from V and 4 bases from J, with 14 bases between. The CDR3: CASSLSGVAETQYF. In DNA, the CDR3 is TGTGCCAGCAGCCTATCAGGGGTAGCAGAGACCCAGTACTTC.

This clone was counted a single time. This chain joins TRBV10-3 and TRBJ2-2, with D perhaps TRBD1 (6 bases). Trimming pared 2 bases from V and 7 bases from J, leaving 11 bases between. The CDR3 has 14 residues. Germline CDR1 and CDR2: ENHRY and SYGVKD. The CDR3 nucleotides are TGTGCCATCAGTGAGGAACAGGGTTACGGGGAGCTGTTTTTT. It translates to CAISEEQGYGELFF.

The rearrangement links TRBV6-5 to TRBJ1-2, with 7 nucleotides matching TRBD1. Unmatched junction bases numbered 6, after V lost 4 bases and J lost 4 bases. The CDR3 spans 14 residues. Germline lookup yields CDR1 MNHEY and CDR2 SVGAGI. The CDR3 sequence is CASSSGQASYGYTF. The CDR3 bases are TGTGCCAGCAGTTCAGGACAGGCCTCCTATGGCTACACCTTC.

For the CDR3, the DNA is TGTGCCAGCAGTTTCCTCCTAGCGGAGGGATCTACCGGGGAGCTGTTTTTT. This sequence encodes CASSFLLAEGSTGELFF. The V call is TRBV27, the J call TRBJ2-2; 7 bases match TRBD2. In germline, CDR1 is MNHEY, CDR2 SMNVEV (reference sequence). The CDR3 runs 17 residues. The V gene end was trimmed by 3 bases and the J gene end by 5 bases; junction bases not matched to a gene: 12.

The CDR3 sequence is CASKNPGYEQYF. As DNA, the CDR3 is TGTGCCAGTAAAAACCCGGGGTACGAGCAGTACTTC. This chain joins TRBV19 and TRBJ2-7, with D maybe TRBD2 (5 bases). Germline values: CDR1 LNHDA, CDR2 SQIVND (reference sequence). The CDR3 contains 12 residues. Deletions cut 7 bases from V and 4 bases from J, with 11 bases between.

This clone came up once. The rearrangement uses TRBV19 and TRBJ2-5, with TRBD2 matching 7 bases. Germline loops: CDR1 LNHDA, CDR2 SQIVND (reference sequence). The CDR3 runs 14 residues. V was clipped by 4 bases and J by 6 bases; unmatched bases: 8. DNA of the CDR3: TGTGCCAGTAGTAAGGCGGGAGCACTAAAGACCCAGTACTTC. It specifies CASSKAGALKTQYF.

The chain carries TRBV30 and TRBJ2-3, with TRBD2 identical over 12 bases. The CDR3 is 15 residues long. Per the germline V gene, CDR1 is GTSNPN and CDR2 is SVGIG (reference sequence). V shed 4 bases, J shed 7 bases, and the junction held 9 bases outside the gene matches. The CDR3 sequence is CAWNSLAGGPNTQYF. CDR3 in DNA: TGTGCCTGGAACTCCCTAGCGGGAGGGCCGAATACGCAGTATTTT.

The rearrangement uses TRBV5-6 and TRBJ2-1, with D perhaps TRBD1 (5 bases). Between the trimmed V and J ends, which lost 4 bases and 4 bases, there was a span of 15 bases. CDR1 is SGHDT, CDR2 YYEEEE, per germline. The CDR3 sequence is 15 residues long. Here the CDR3 DNA reads TGTGCCAGCAGCCATATATCCAGGGTATACAATGAGCAGTTCTTC. It specifies CASSHISRVYNEQFF. Supplemented by reference TRBV5-6 and TRBJ2-1, the full variable domain reads DAGVTQSPTHLIKTRGQQVTLRCSPKSGHDTVSWYQQALGQGPQFIFQYYEEEERQRGNFPDRFSGHQFPNYSSELNVNALLLGDSALYLCASSHISRVYNEQFFGPGTRLTVL.

This chain uses TRBV6-5 with TRBJ1-5; the D gene is possibly TRBD1 (5 bases). The CDR3 length is 15 residues. Germline V CDR1 and CDR2: MNHEY, SVGAGI. V shed 6 bases and J shed 5 bases, with 17 bases lying between them. The CDR3 protein is CASRPRGREDQPQHF. CDR3 sequence (DNA): TGTGCCAGCAGACCTAGGGGCAGGGAGGATCAGCCCCAGCATTTT.

The chain has TRBV5-1 and TRBJ2-3; 7 bases line up with TRBD2. Germline trimming cut 2 bases from V and 2 bases from J; bases unmatched to any gene: 8. This CDR3 comprises 16 residues. Germline CDR1 and CDR2: SGHRS and YFSETQ. The CDR3 sequence: CASSFGGGGITDTQYF. As DNA, the CDR3 is TGCGCCAGCAGCTTCGGCGGGGGTGGGATCACAGATACGCAGTATTTT.

The genes are TRBV27 and TRBJ2-7, with TRBD1 matching over 9 bases. Germline values: CDR1 MNHEY, CDR2 SMNVEV (reference sequence). This CDR3 is 13 amino acids long. The V gene end was trimmed by 8 bases and the J gene end by 4 bases; junction bases not matched to a gene: 6. CDR3 in DNA: TGTGCCAGCCGGGGACAGGGCTTGTACGAGCAGTACTTC. Its translation: CASRGQGLYEQYF.

The chain joins TRBV12-5 to TRBJ2-3; maybe TRBD1 (6 bases). The germline gives CDR1 LGHNT, CDR2 FRNRAP. The CDR3 consists of 15 residues. Trimming pared 1 base from V and 0 bases from J, leaving 8 bases between. The CDR3 DNA is TGTGCTAGTGGTTTGGGGGACACTAGCACAGATACGCAGTATTTT. Its translation is CASGLGDTSTDTQYF.

This chain links TRBV15 with TRBJ2-5, with TRBD2 identical over 12 bases. Germline CDR1 reads LNHNV; CDR2 reads YYDKDF (reference sequence). The J segment lost 3 bases and the V segment lost 0 bases, leaving 8 bases of the junction unmatched. The CDR3 contains 18 residues. The CDR3 loop reads CATSRDRWTSGAEETQYF. The CDR3 region has the DNA TGTGCCACCAGCAGAGACCGCTGGACTAGCGGGGCCGAAGAGACCCAGTACTTC.

This chain connects TRBV20-1 to TRBJ2-5; D is possibly TRBD1 (6 bases). The V gene's germline CDR1 is DFQATT and CDR2 SNEGSKA (reference sequence). The V and J ends lost 6 bases and 7 bases respectively, with 6 bases between them. This CDR3 spans 9 amino acids. The CDR3 reads CSAGGTQYF. The CDR3 DNA reads as TGCAGTGCAGGGGGGACCCAGTACTTC.

The V and J genes are TRBV9 and TRBJ2-6; TRBD1 might be the D (6 bases). The CDR3 contains 17 residues. CDR1 and CDR2 (germline): SGDLS, YYNGEE. The ends were cut back, 4 bases at V and 0 bases at J, with 14 bases in the middle. The CDR3 sequence: CASSPGQPYSGANVLTF. Written as DNA, the CDR3 is TGTGCCAGCAGCCCCGGACAGCCCTACTCTGGGGCCAACGTCCTGACTTTC.

The count of this clone is one. The gene calls are TRBV28 and TRBJ1-2, with a possible D match to TRBD1 (5 bases). The CDR3 extends over 14 amino acids. The germline gives CDR1 MDHEN, CDR2 SYDVKM. Deletions cut 9 bases from V and 4 bases from J, with 18 bases between. CDR3 amino acids: CASTQVAQIYGYTF. The CDR3 DNA reads as TGTGCCAGTACACAGGTGGCCCAAATCTATGGCTACACCTTC.

A note on this clone: The same CDR3 is also encoded by other DNA sequences in this sample. This chain uses TRBV5-1 with TRBJ1-5, with 8 bases aligning to TRBD1. CDR3 length equals 15 residues. CDR1 is SGHRS and CDR2 is YFSETQ in the germline V gene. V was clipped by 4 bases and J by 3 bases; unmatched bases: 6. CDR3 nucleotides: TGCGCCAGCAGCCCAGGACAGGGCCCCAATCAGCCCCAGCATTTT. Protein product: CASSPGQGPNQPQHF.

This chain uses TRBV28 with TRBJ1-5; weak D call: TRBD1 (5 bases). The V end lost 8 bases, the J end lost 0 bases, and 17 bases lay between the germline ends. Germline lookup yields CDR1 MDHEN and CDR2 SYDVKM. The CDR3 totals 16 residues. The CDR3 sequence is CASPPGRAYSNQPQHF. The CDR3 DNA is TGTGCCAGCCCCCCCGGCAGGGCTTATAGCAATCAGCCCCAGCATTTT.

The chain is built from TRBV10-1 and TRBJ2-1; the D gene is possibly TRBD1 (5 bases). Trimming left V 5 bases short and J 6 bases short, with 11 bases between. CDR1 and CDR2 from the germline V gene are WNHNN and SYGVQD (reference sequence). The CDR3 has 13 residues. This chain's CDR3 is CASSYFGANEQFF. In DNA, the CDR3 is TGCGCCAGCAGTTATTTTGGGGCCAATGAGCAGTTCTTC.

The genes are TRBV5-1 and TRBJ1-6; TRBD1 matches at 8 bases. The CDR3 consists of 15 residues. The trim removed 2 bases at V and 5 bases at J, leaving 3 bases unmatched. Germline CDR1 and CDR2: SGHRS and YFSETQ. CDR3 sequence: CASSFGTGDNSPLHF. CDR3 DNA sequence: TGCGCCAGCAGCTTCGGGACAGGAGATAATTCACCCCTCCACTTT.

V gene TRBV27 combines with J gene TRBJ1-2, with D unresolved. This CDR3 has 14 amino acids. In germline, CDR1 is MNHEY, CDR2 SMNVEV (reference sequence). V gave up 0 bases and J gave up 7 bases, with 12 bases separating them. The CDR3 loop is CASSLSARLGGYTF. DNA of the CDR3: TGTGCCAGCAGTTTATCCGCCAGGCTTGGTGGCTACACCTTC.